These T cell receptor beta chains were read from a single sample in a study of control samples from healthy donors and cancer patients. TCRdb keeps only in-frame clones here, not all; method: immunoSEQ multiplex PCR. The sample has fewer than 120,000 clones, approximately 87% seen once. Sequenced input: PBMCs. The receptors here all came from a woman aged 55 to 70 with lung cancer. CDR3s include the opening cysteine and the closing phenylalanine or tryptophan. D genes are given only for firm matches. Not every row has a clone size; where given, it reads once, few, many or a size class.

D gene: NA
J gene: TRBJ1-1
clone size: NA
V gene: TRBV18
CDR3 DNA: TGTGCCAGCTCACCAACCGGGACAAGCAACACTGAAGCTTTCTTT
CDR3 protein: CASSPTGTSNTEAFF

D gene: NA
J gene: TRBJ2-3
clone size: NA
V gene: TRBV27
CDR3 DNA: TGTGCCAGCAGTGGACCAGGAGATACGCAGTATTTT
CDR3 protein: CASSGPGDTQYF

D gene: NA
J gene: TRBJ1-5
clone size: NA
V gene: TRBV19
CDR3 DNA: TGTGCCAGTAGTCTAGGGGGGGGCAATCAGCCCCAGCATTTT
CDR3 protein: CASSLGGGNQPQHF

D gene: NA
J gene: TRBJ1-6
clone size: once
V gene: TRBV5-1
CDR3 DNA: TGCGCCAGCAGCCCGGAAGGCTCCGGCAATAATTCACCCCTCCACTTT
CDR3 protein: CASSPEGSGNNSPLHF

D gene: NA
J gene: TRBJ1-5
clone size: once
V gene: TRBV21-1
CDR3 DNA: TGTGCCAGCAGCACAACCCAGGGACCTCTGCTTTCGGGCCCCCAGCATTTT
CDR3 protein: CASSTTQGPLLSGPQHF

D gene: NA
J gene: TRBJ2-2
clone size: NA
V gene: TRBV9
CDR3 DNA: TGTGCCAGCAGCGCCAGGGGGGGCCCCGGGGAGCTGTTTTTT
CDR3 protein: CASSARGGPGELFF

D gene: NA
J gene: TRBJ2-7
clone size: NA
V gene: TRBV7-2
CDR3 DNA: TGTGCCAGCAGCTTAGCGCATCTGAACGAGCAGTACTTC
CDR3 protein: CASSLAHLNEQYF

D gene: NA
J gene: TRBJ1-5
clone size: few
V gene: TRBV6-5
CDR3 DNA: TGTGCCAGCTCTCCGGGTAACCAGCCCCAGCATTTT
CDR3 protein: CASSPGNQPQHF

D gene: NA
J gene: TRBJ1-1
clone size: NA
V gene: TRBV6-1
CDR3 DNA: TGTGCCAGCAGTGAAGGGCTGAACACTGAAGCTTTCTTT
CDR3 protein: CASSEGLNTEAFF

D gene: NA
J gene: TRBJ2-5
clone size: NA
V gene: TRBV3-1/TRBV3-2
CDR3 DNA: TGTGCCAGCAGCCAAGAACCGGGACTAGAGACCCAGTACTTC
CDR3 protein: CASSQEPGLETQYF

D gene: TRBD1
J gene: TRBJ2-1
clone size: NA
V gene: TRBV5-1
CDR3 DNA: TGCGCCAGCAGCTCCGGGACAGACTACAATGAGCAGTTCTTC
CDR3 protein: CASSSGTDYNEQFF

D gene: NA
J gene: TRBJ2-7
clone size: NA
V gene: TRBV7-8
CDR3 DNA: TGTGCCAGCAGCTCCGGTGCCAGTAACTACTACGAGCAGTACTTC
CDR3 protein: CASSSGASNYYEQYF

D gene: NA
J gene: TRBJ1-1
clone size: many
V gene: TRBV29-1
CDR3 DNA: TGCAGCGTTACGGGAGGAGAGACTGAAGCTTTCTTT
CDR3 protein: CSVTGGETEAFF

D gene: NA
J gene: TRBJ2-4
clone size: NA
V gene: TRBV5-4
CDR3 DNA: TGTGCCAGCAGCTCGAGGGGTGACAAAAACATTCAGTACTTC
CDR3 protein: CASSSRGDKNIQYF

D gene: TRBD1
J gene: TRBJ2-7
clone size: NA
V gene: TRBV4-1
CDR3 DNA: TGCGCCAGCAGCCAGGCCCCGGGACAGGGAACCTACGAGCAGTACTTC
CDR3 protein: CASSQAPGQGTYEQYF

D gene: NA
J gene: TRBJ2-5
clone size: NA
V gene: TRBV21-1
CDR3 DNA: TGTGCCAGCAGCAAAGGGAAGGTTAGAAAACAAGAGACCCAGTACTTC
CDR3 protein: CASSKGKVRKQETQYF

D gene: NA
J gene: TRBJ2-1
clone size: NA
V gene: TRBV7-3
CDR3 DNA: TGTGCCAGCAGCATGTCCAGGGGTGGCTACAATGAGCAGTTCTTC
CDR3 protein: CASSMSRGGYNEQFF

D gene: TRBD2
J gene: TRBJ2-1
clone size: NA
V gene: TRBV4-3
CDR3 DNA: TGCGCCAGCAGCCTCTCATTAGGGGGGAGCGGGAGTGCCCTCTACAATGAGCAGTTCTTC
CDR3 protein: CASSLSLGGSGSALYNEQFF

D gene: NA
J gene: TRBJ2-7
clone size: once
V gene: TRBV7-2
CDR3 DNA: TGTGCCAGCAGCTTGAATAGCCACGGCTACGAGCAGTACTTC
CDR3 protein: CASSLNSHGYEQYF

D gene: TRBD1
J gene: TRBJ1-2
clone size: NA
V gene: TRBV19
CDR3 DNA: TGTGCCAGTAACACCGCTAGGACAGGGACAGGCGGCTACACCTTC
CDR3 protein: CASNTARTGTGGYTF

D gene: NA
J gene: TRBJ2-5
clone size: NA
V gene: TRBV10-3
CDR3 DNA: TGTGCCGTCAGACGGGAAGCCGAGACCCAGTACTTC
CDR3 protein: CAVRREAETQYF

D gene: NA
J gene: TRBJ2-2
clone size: NA
V gene: TRBV5-4
CDR3 DNA: TGTGCCAGCAGCACGGCGAAAACCGGGGAGCTGTTTTTT
CDR3 protein: CASSTAKTGELFF

D gene: NA
J gene: TRBJ1-2
clone size: few
V gene: TRBV7-3
CDR3 DNA: TGTGCCAGCAGCTTCGACAGTGTTGGAACGGGCTACACCTTC
CDR3 protein: CASSFDSVGTGYTF

D gene: NA
J gene: TRBJ1-1
clone size: NA
V gene: TRBV6-5
CDR3 DNA: TGTGCCAGCATGAGAGACAGGAGGAACACTGAAGCTTTCTTT
CDR3 protein: CASMRDRRNTEAFF

D gene: NA
J gene: TRBJ1-2
clone size: NA
V gene: TRBV15
CDR3 DNA: TGTGCCACCAGCAGAGAGAACAGGGAGGACGGCTACACCTTC
CDR3 protein: CATSRENREDGYTF

D gene: TRBD2
J gene: TRBJ2-1
clone size: NA
V gene: TRBV2
CDR3 DNA: TGTGCCAGCAGTGAAGGGGGAGGGCTAGCGGGAGGGCCAGGGAATGAGCAGTTCTTC
CDR3 protein: CASSEGGGLAGGPGNEQFF

D gene: TRBD1
J gene: TRBJ1-2
clone size: NA
V gene: TRBV2
CDR3 DNA: TGTGCCAGCAGTGACCCCCGGGACAGGGTCGGCTACACCTTC
CDR3 protein: CASSDPRDRVGYTF

D gene: NA
J gene: TRBJ1-4
clone size: NA
V gene: TRBV30
CDR3 DNA: TGTGCCTGGAGCATAAATGAAAAACTGTTTTTT
CDR3 protein: CAWSINEKLFF

D gene: TRBD2
J gene: TRBJ2-1
clone size: NA
V gene: TRBV7-3
CDR3 DNA: TGTGCCAGCAGCTTATTATCGGGGGGGGGTGAGCAGTTCTTC
CDR3 protein: CASSLLSGGGEQFF

D gene: NA
J gene: TRBJ1-3
clone size: once
V gene: TRBV5-4
CDR3 DNA: TGTGCCAGCAGCTACAGGGATTCTGGAAACACCATATATTTT
CDR3 protein: CASSYRDSGNTIYF

D gene: NA
J gene: TRBJ2-2
clone size: NA
V gene: TRBV15
CDR3 DNA: TGTGCCACCAGCAGAGCTCCCGGGACCCTCGCGAACACCGGGGAGCTGTTTTTT
CDR3 protein: CATSRAPGTLANTGELFF

D gene: TRBD1
J gene: TRBJ1-2
clone size: once
V gene: TRBV5-8
CDR3 DNA: TGTGCCAGCAGCTTGAGCAGAGGGACAGGAGGCTACACCTTC
CDR3 protein: CASSLSRGTGGYTF

D gene: NA
J gene: TRBJ1-2
clone size: NA
V gene: TRBV12-3/TRBV12-4
CDR3 DNA: TGTGCCAGCAGTTTAAACAGGCATGGCTACACCTTC
CDR3 protein: CASSLNRHGYTF

D gene: NA
J gene: TRBJ1-1
clone size: NA
V gene: TRBV6-2/TRBV6-3
CDR3 DNA: TGTGCCAGCAGTTATGAATTTCAGGGCATCGACACTGAAGCTTTCTTT
CDR3 protein: CASSYEFQGIDTEAFF

D gene: TRBD2
J gene: TRBJ2-3
clone size: NA
V gene: TRBV19
CDR3 DNA: TGTGCCAGTAGTATAGATTCCACCGGACTAGCGGGAGGCACAGATACGCAGTATTTT
CDR3 protein: CASSIDSTGLAGGTDTQYF

D gene: NA
J gene: TRBJ2-2
clone size: once
V gene: TRBV27
CDR3 DNA: TGTGCCAGCAGTCTCCGACAGTCGAACACCGGGGAGCTGTTTTTT
CDR3 protein: CASSLRQSNTGELFF

D gene: NA
J gene: TRBJ1-5
clone size: NA
V gene: TRBV2
CDR3 DNA: TGTGCCAGCAGTGACGGGGGGAATCAGCCCCAGCATTTT
CDR3 protein: CASSDGGNQPQHF

D gene: NA
J gene: TRBJ2-7
clone size: NA
V gene: TRBV6-2/TRBV6-3
CDR3 DNA: TGTGCCAGCAGTCGGAACAGGGATCCCACCTACGAGCAGTACTTC
CDR3 protein: CASSRNRDPTYEQYF

D gene: NA
J gene: TRBJ1-5
clone size: NA
V gene: TRBV30
CDR3 DNA: TGTGCCTGGAGCAGCTATAGCAATCAGCCCCAGCATTTT
CDR3 protein: CAWSSYSNQPQHF

D gene: TRBD1
J gene: TRBJ2-7
clone size: NA
V gene: TRBV5-1
CDR3 DNA: TGCGCCAGCAGCTCCGGGACAGGGTCCTGGTACGAGCAGTACTTC
CDR3 protein: CASSSGTGSWYEQYF

D gene: TRBD1
J gene: TRBJ1-2
clone size: NA
V gene: TRBV6-1
CDR3 DNA: TGTGCCAGCAGTGAGAGTCGACAGGGGGTGTGGGGCTACACCTTC
CDR3 protein: CASSESRQGVWGYTF

D gene: TRBD1
J gene: TRBJ1-3
clone size: NA
V gene: TRBV6-1
CDR3 DNA: TGTGCCAGCAGTGCAACCGCCGGGACAGGGGGGAACACCATATATTTT
CDR3 protein: CASSATAGTGGNTIYF

D gene: NA
J gene: TRBJ1-2
clone size: NA
V gene: TRBV5-5
CDR3 DNA: TGTGCCAGCAGCTTGGAGGCAGGGCCGCTCCAACCTCGCCACTATGGCTACACCTTC
CDR3 protein: CASSLEAGPLQPRHYGYTF

D gene: TRBD1
J gene: TRBJ2-7
clone size: NA
V gene: TRBV4-1
CDR3 DNA: TGCGCCAGCAGCCAGCCGGGACAGGGATACGAGCAGTACTTC
CDR3 protein: CASSQPGQGYEQYF

D gene: TRBD2
J gene: TRBJ2-1
clone size: NA
V gene: TRBV11-3
CDR3 DNA: TGTGCCAGCAGCTTAAGGACTAGCGGGAGGGCTCGGGGAAATGAGCAGTTCTTC
CDR3 protein: CASSLRTSGRARGNEQFF

D gene: NA
J gene: TRBJ2-1
clone size: NA
V gene: TRBV6-2/TRBV6-3
CDR3 DNA: TGTGCCAGCAGTTACTCGATGGTCCAGCAGCAGTTCTTC
CDR3 protein: CASSYSMVQQQFF

D gene: NA
J gene: TRBJ2-5
clone size: NA
V gene: TRBV2
CDR3 DNA: TGTGCCAGCACCTCGACAGACTCCCAAGAGACCCAGTACTTC
CDR3 protein: CASTSTDSQETQYF

D gene: TRBD2
J gene: TRBJ2-1
clone size: NA
V gene: TRBV6-5
CDR3 DNA: TGTGCCAGCAGTTATGGACTAGCGGGGGCCCGCGAGCAGTTCTTC
CDR3 protein: CASSYGLAGAREQFF

D gene: NA
J gene: TRBJ1-1
clone size: NA
V gene: TRBV11-3
CDR3 DNA: TGTGCCAGCAGCCCGCCCCGGGGGGGCTACACTGAAGCTTTCTTT
CDR3 protein: CASSPPRGGYTEAFF

D gene: NA
J gene: TRBJ2-7
clone size: NA
V gene: TRBV3-1/TRBV3-2
CDR3 DNA: TGTGCCAGCAGCCCAGGAGTCCCTAACTACGAGCAGTACTTC
CDR3 protein: CASSPGVPNYEQYF